The 27 T cell receptor beta chains presented below share a single source sample, sequenced in a study of shared T cell receptors in the human thymus (dated by TCRdb to the early 2020s). The method behind the library was the immunoSEQ multiplex PCR assay. What TCRdb holds here is the immuneACCESS table cut down to in-frame rearrangements. Part of the clones is not present; checked against another copy, under half of the missing clones reflect an unresolved V gene, and the others are unexplained. This sample has 630,000 or so clones in its table, and roughly 86% of those were observed once. The ten largest clones represent more than 0.009% of the sample. This sample also appeared in a second study, on human thymus T cells.

Sequencing was done on a sample of thymocytes. Every receptor here comes from a boy younger than two with a congenital heart defect. Donor details come from another sample of the same person, matched by shared clones.

The V call is TRBV5-6, the J call TRBJ2-1, with D perhaps TRBD1 (5 bases). Germline CDR1 reads SGHDT; CDR2 reads YYEEEE. CDR3 length: 17 amino acids. Trimming shortened V by 1 base and J by 0 bases, and 14 bases separated the two germline ends. CDR3 coding DNA: TGTGCCAGCAGCTTGTATAGGGGTGGTTTCTCCTACAATGAGCAGTTCTTC. It is translated as CASSLYRGGFSYNEQFF.

Only one count was recorded for this clone. The chain links TRBV10-3 to TRBJ2-7; TRBD2 matches at 7 bases. CDR1 is ENHRY and CDR2 is SYGVKD in the germline V gene. The CDR3 contains 19 residues. V lost 10 bases and J lost 6; bases outside the gene matches: 30. CDR3 sequence: CATRDLPSNRREAPLEQYF. The CDR3 DNA follows: TGTGCCACTCGGGACCTACCGTCCAACCGTCGGGAGGCACCCCTCGAGCAGTACTTC.

The chain carries TRBV7-2 and TRBJ1-3; D is possibly TRBD1 (6 bases). Germline assignment: CDR1 SGHTA and CDR2 FQGNSA. The V end lost 3 bases, the J end lost 1 base, and 13 bases lay between the germline ends. This CDR3 spans 16 amino acids. In DNA, the CDR3 is TGTGCCAGCAGCTTCGTCAGGGGAAGATCTGGAAACACCATATATTTT. This sequence encodes CASSFVRGRSGNTIYF.

This chain links TRBV28 with TRBJ1-5, with D possibly being TRBD1 (6 bases). Germline V gene data show CDR1 as MDHEN and CDR2 as SYDVKM. Trimming removed 3 bases from V and 8 bases from J, with 20 bases in between. The CDR3 sequence is 16 residues long. CDR3 nucleotide sequence: TGTGCCAGCAGTTTGAGGAGCCAGGGGAGAAGGGAGCCCCAGCATTTT. This translates into CASSLRSQGRREPQHF.

V gene TRBV5-4 combines with J gene TRBJ1-5; 7 bases fit TRBD1. The germline V gene has CDR1 SGHNT and CDR2 YYREEE (reference sequence). The CDR3 covers 18 residues. After removal of 4 bases from V and 1 base from J, the junction contained 14 bases not matched to a gene. Here the CDR3 DNA reads TGTGCCAGCAGCCTACGGGACAGCGCCGTAACAAGCAATCAGCCCCAGCATTTT. Protein: CASSLRDSAVTSNQPQHF.

This rearrangement joins TRBV4-3 to TRBJ1-3; 11 bases fit TRBD1. The CDR3 is made up of 18 amino acids. The V and J ends lost 2 bases and 3 bases, in that order; junction bases with no gene match: 9. Germline V gene lookup returns CDR1 LGHNA and CDR2 YSLEER. CDR3 amino acids: CASSQNPRDRGNGNTIYF. In DNA, the CDR3 is TGCGCCAGCAGCCAAAACCCTCGGGACAGGGGGAATGGAAACACCATATATTTT.

The J gene is TRBJ1-4, the V gene TRBV25-1; D perhaps matches TRBD1 (5 bases). The V gene's germline CDR1 is MGHDK and CDR2 SYGVNS. The CDR3 totals 11 residues. Deletions cut 6 bases from V and 8 bases from J, with 7 bases between. CDR3 sequence (DNA): TGTGCCAGCAGGGCAGGGGAAAAACTGTTTTTT. Its translation is CASRAGEKLFF.

V gene TRBV2 combines with J gene TRBJ1-5, with D perhaps matching TRBD1 (5 bases). Per germline, CDR1 SNHLY and CDR2 FYNNEI. Deletions cut 7 bases from V and 0 bases from J, with 10 bases between. The CDR3 spans 14 residues. CDR3 nucleotide sequence: TGTGCCAGCACAGGGTTCTATAGCAATCAGCCCCAGCATTTT. This sequence encodes CASTGFYSNQPQHF.

The V gene is TRBV18, the J gene TRBJ2-7, with TRBD1 identical over 10 bases. V lost 3 bases and J lost 6; bases outside the gene matches: 14. From germline, CDR1 is KGHSH and CDR2 LQKENI. The CDR3 totals 17 residues. The CDR3 DNA follows: TGTGCCAGCTCACCTAATCCGGGACAGGGGTATCTTGGCGAGCAGTACTTC. It yields the protein CASSPNPGQGYLGEQYF.

The chain is built from TRBV7-2 and TRBJ1-6, with D unresolved. CDR3 length: 15 residues. Between the trimmed V and J ends, which lost 5 bases and 4 bases, there was a span of 12 bases. CDR1 and CDR2 from the germline V gene are SGHTA and FQGNSA. Written as DNA, the CDR3 is TGTGCCAGCAGCCAGGTGGCAGGTTATAATTCACCCCTCCACTTT. Amino acids: CASSQVAGYNSPLHF.

The chain recombines TRBV27 with TRBJ2-1; 7 nucleotides line up with TRBD2. V lost 8 bases and J lost 6; bases outside the gene matches: 19. Germline values: CDR1 MNHEY, CDR2 SMNVEV (reference sequence). This CDR3 region has 17 residues. CDR3 sequence (DNA): TGTGCCAGCGGCAGGGCCCCTGGCGGGAGAAGGGGCAATGAGCAGTTCTTC. Encoded protein: CASGRAPGGRRGNEQFF.

This clone was seen more than once but under ten times. V usage is TRBV7-9 and J usage is TRBJ2-7; 11 bases match TRBD2. Trimming took 6 bases from V and 6 from J; bases not matched to a gene: 10. The CDR3 totals 15 residues. CDR1 and CDR2 from the germline V gene are SEHNR and FQNEAQ (reference sequence). The CDR3, as DNA: TGTGCCAGCAGGCCGACTAGCGGGAAATTCCGCGAGCAGTACTTC. Protein sequence: CASRPTSGKFREQYF.

This chain joins TRBV6-5 and TRBJ1-2; TRBD1 might be the D (5 bases). The V gene's germline CDR1 is MNHEY and CDR2 SVGAGI. The CDR3 totals 12 residues. Trimming removed 2 bases at V and 10 bases at J, with 11 bases between. The CDR3 sequence: CASSYADRAYTF. The CDR3 nucleotides read TGTGCCAGCAGTTACGCCGACAGAGCCTACACCTTC.

This clone has more than one count but fewer than ten. The chain has TRBV28 and TRBJ2-3, with D tentatively TRBD2 (5 bases). From germline, CDR1 is MDHEN and CDR2 SYDVKM. Trimming left V 2 bases short and J 9 bases short, with 15 bases between. This CDR3 is 14 amino acids long. The CDR3 DNA reads TGTGCCAGCAGTTTAGGGCAGCGGTCCAGGACGCAGTATTTT. As protein: CASSLGQRSRTQYF.

The gene calls are TRBV30 and TRBJ1-1; no definite D call. V lost 0 bases to trimming and J lost 0 bases, with 14 bases between them. This CDR3 contains 16 residues. The germline V gene encodes CDR1 GTSNPN and CDR2 SVGIG (reference sequence). The DNA of the CDR3 is TGTGCCTGGAGTGTACTGGGAGGGCCCCTGAACACTGAAGCTTTCTTT. Its translation is CAWSVLGGPLNTEAFF.

The rearrangement joins TRBV6-5 to TRBJ2-7; a possible D gene is TRBD1 (5 bases). Germline V gives CDR1 MNHEY, CDR2 SVGAGI. This CDR3 spans 14 amino acids. Trimming left V 4 bases short and J 2 bases short, with 12 bases between. In nucleotides, the CDR3 is TGTGCCAGCAGTTTTATTACAGGAGCCTACGAGCAGTACTTC. Protein product: CASSFITGAYEQYF.

This clone occurred once. The chain couples TRBV19 to TRBJ2-7, with D perhaps matching TRBD2 (5 bases). This CDR3 contains 15 residues. The V end lost 8 bases, the J end lost 6 bases, and 23 bases lay between the germline ends. Germline loops: CDR1 LNHDA, CDR2 SQIVND (reference sequence). CDR3 DNA sequence: TGTGCCAGTCAGCAAGGAGGAGCCCCTGCCTCCGAGCAGTACTTC. It codes for CASQQGGAPASEQYF.

The count of this clone is one. This chain joins TRBV15 and TRBJ1-6, with 8 bases lining up with TRBD1. The trim removed 4 bases at V and 8 bases at J, leaving 4 bases unmatched. The CDR3 is 14 amino acids. Germline V gene data show CDR1 as LNHNV and CDR2 as YYDKDF (reference sequence). The CDR3: CATSTRGHDSPLHF. CDR3 DNA sequence: TGTGCCACCAGCACCAGGGGGCATGATTCACCCCTCCACTTT.

The V and J genes are TRBV7-2 and TRBJ1-1; D unresolved. V was pared by 5 bases and J by 0 bases, with 7 bases between. Germline values: CDR1 SGHTA, CDR2 FQGNSA. This CDR3 spans 13 amino acids. CDR3 bases: TGTGCCAGCAGCATTACAGTGAACACTGAAGCTTTCTTT. Its translation: CASSITVNTEAFF.

The rearrangement joins TRBV5-1 to TRBJ2-7; possibly TRBD2 for D (5 bases). Germline V CDR1 and CDR2: SGHRS, YFSETQ. The CDR3 length is 16 residues. The V and J ends lost 2 bases and 5 bases respectively, with 20 bases between them. The CDR3 DNA reads as TGCGCCAGCAGCTTCGTCCCTAGCAAGAGAGGCAACGAGCAGTACTTC. This encodes CASSFVPSKRGNEQYF.

This clone was seen only a few times. V usage is TRBV28 and J usage is TRBJ2-3, with 8 bases that match TRBD2. Germline values: CDR1 MDHEN, CDR2 SYDVKM. With V trimmed by 5 bases and J by 3 bases, 13 bases remained unmatched. The CDR3 consists of 17 residues. The CDR3 bases are TGTGCCAGCAGTCCCCCAAGCGGGAGAAGGAGGACAGATACGCAGTATTTT. Its translation: CASSPPSGRRRTDTQYF.

The chain uses TRBV6-6 and TRBJ2-1; D might be TRBD2 (6 bases). The CDR3 length is 11 residues. The germline V gene encodes CDR1 MNHNY and CDR2 SVGAGI (reference sequence). Deletions cut 6 bases from V and 8 bases from J, with 8 bases between. In DNA, the CDR3 is TGTGCCAGCAGGGAGCGGGATGAGCAGTTCTTC. It yields the protein CASRERDEQFF.

This rearrangement joins TRBV4-2 to TRBJ1-6; D gene unclear. V shed 1 base and J shed 7 bases, with 14 bases lying between them. Per the germline V gene, CDR1 is LGHNA and CDR2 is YNFKEQ. CDR3 length equals 16 residues. The CDR3 loop is CASSQVWERRNSPLHF. The CDR3 DNA is TGTGCCAGCAGCCAAGTTTGGGAGAGAAGGAATTCACCCCTCCACTTT.

The V call is TRBV15, the J call TRBJ2-5, with D perhaps TRBD2 (5 bases). The V end lost 0 bases, the J end lost 4 bases, and 9 bases lay between the germline ends. The CDR3 length is 14 residues. From germline, CDR1 is LNHNV and CDR2 YYDKDF (reference sequence). CDR3 region: CATSREGSGETQYF. In DNA form, the CDR3 reads TGTGCCACCAGCAGAGAAGGGAGCGGAGAGACCCAGTACTTC.

CDR3 residues: CASSLGTGTSSYNSPLHF. The CDR3 DNA reads as TGTGCCAGCAGCCTCGGGACAGGAACGAGCTCCTATAATTCACCCCTCCACTTT. This chain connects TRBV27 to TRBJ1-6; 8 bases map to TRBD1. CDR1 and CDR2 from the germline V gene are MNHEY and SMNVEV (reference sequence). V shed 6 bases and J 0 bases; nucleotides not matched to a gene: 10. The CDR3 has 18 amino acids.

This sequence joins TRBV15 and TRBJ2-6, with TRBD2 matching over 9 bases. This CDR3 region has 18 residues. The germline gives CDR1 LNHNV, CDR2 YYDKDF (reference sequence). Trimming removed 1 base from V and 0 bases from J; junction bases left unmatched: 4. CDR3 residues: CATSRGGGRDSGANVLTF. The DNA of the CDR3 is TGTGCCACCAGCAGAGGGGGCGGGAGGGACTCTGGGGCCAACGTCCTGACTTTC.

The J gene is TRBJ2-5, the V gene TRBV15, with a weak D call TRBD2 (7 bases). The CDR3 extends over 15 amino acids. In germline, CDR1 is LNHNV, CDR2 YYDKDF (reference sequence). V gave up 3 bases and J gave up 5 bases, with 16 bases separating them. CDR3 sequence reads: CATSSPAGAEETQYF. The CDR3 DNA reads TGTGCCACCAGCAGCCCGGCGGGGGCAGAGGAGACCCAGTACTTC. Full variable domain (rest looked up from reference TRBV15 and TRBJ2-5): DAMVIQNPRYQVTQFGKPVTLSCSQTLNHNVMYWYQQKSSQAPKLLFHYYDKDFNNEADTPDNFQSRRPNTSFCFLDIRSPGLGDTAMYLCATSSPAGAEETQYFGPGTRLLVL.